The present T cell receptor beta chain was sequenced within a study of Graves' ophthalmopathy and Graves' hyperthyroidism. This CDR3 spans 15 amino acids. The germline V and J ends were trimmed by 5 bases and 1 base, with 14 bases remaining between them. The sample holds many counts of this clonotype. PBMCs originated in roughly 10 ml of fresh peripheral blood. Researchers took RNA transcripts and amplified TCR beta CDR3 regions from them. The first round was an RT-PCR with HTBI primers, and the second round was a multiplex PCR. TCRdb independently ran MiXCR on the multiplex PCR reads; one entry per CDR3 protein. The sample holds hundreds of thousands of distinct CDR3 sequences; 20% to 25% are singletons and the top ten take approximately 7%.

This receptor was identified in a woman under 30 with stable Graves' hyperthyroidism. Some clones in this sample may be carry-over from other donors' samples. The sequenced sample was peripheral blood. This chain links TRBV12-3 or TRBV12-4 with TRBJ1-1; maybe TRBD1 (5 bases). CDR3 sequence (DNA): TGTGCCAGCAGTCCACCCTTGAGGGGGAACACTGAAGCTTTCTTT. The encoded protein is CASSPPLRGNTEAFF.